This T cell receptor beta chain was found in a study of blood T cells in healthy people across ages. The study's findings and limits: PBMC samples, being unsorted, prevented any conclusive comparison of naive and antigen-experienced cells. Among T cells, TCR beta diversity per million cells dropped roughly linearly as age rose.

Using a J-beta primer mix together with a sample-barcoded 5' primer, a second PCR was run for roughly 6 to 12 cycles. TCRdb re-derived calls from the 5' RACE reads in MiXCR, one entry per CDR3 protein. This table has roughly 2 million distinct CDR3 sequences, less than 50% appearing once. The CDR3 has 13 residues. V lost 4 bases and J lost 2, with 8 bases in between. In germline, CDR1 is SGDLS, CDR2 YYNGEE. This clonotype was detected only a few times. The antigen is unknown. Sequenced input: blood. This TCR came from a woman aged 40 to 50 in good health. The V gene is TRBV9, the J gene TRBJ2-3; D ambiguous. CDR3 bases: TGTGCCAGCAGCAACCAGTACACAGATACGCAGTATTTT. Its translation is CASSNQYTDTQYF.